These 5 T cell receptor beta chains share one sample of origin, sequenced in a study of response to subunit inactivated influenza vaccine. TCRdb reprocessed the RT-PCR reads via MiXCR and lists one record per CDR3 protein. The sample comprises some 550,000 distinct CDR3 sequences, around a quarter of which are singletons, and roughly 2.8% rests with the top ten. Another study also made use of these data, one on T cells expressing NK-cell markers. From that report: Beta-chain TCR cDNA was generated via 5'RACE template switching with UMIs.

Specimen: CD4+ T cells sorted from PBMCs, collected about 12 days after vaccination. These receptors originate from a man between 50 and 59 years old who received an inactivated influenza vaccine.

The chain links TRBV5-1 to TRBJ2-7; D is undetermined. Germline CDR1 reads SGHRS; CDR2 reads YFSETQ. V lost 4 bases, J lost 3 bases, and 8 bases lay in between. CDR3 length: 12 residues. DNA of the CDR3: TGCGCCAGCAGCAATTTCATCTACGAGCAGTACTTC. Its translation: CASSNFIYEQYF.

This chain joins TRBV7-6 and TRBJ1-1; D may be TRBD1 (5 bases). CDR1 and CDR2 (germline): SGHVS, FNYEAQ. This CDR3 is built from 13 residues. Trimming removed 5 bases from V and 8 bases from J, with 15 bases in between. CDR3 region: CASSPGARGEAFF. In DNA form, the CDR3 reads TGTGCCAGCAGCCCCGGGGCACGGGGGGAAGCTTTCTTT.

This clonotype occurred a few times. In DNA form, the CDR3 reads TGCAGTGCTAGTACTAGCGGGAGAGGAGTAGAGACCCAGTACTTC. Encoded protein: CSASTSGRGVETQYF. The chain is built from TRBV20-1 and TRBJ2-5; 11 bases line up with TRBD2. Germline CDR1 and CDR2: DFQATT and SNEGSKA (reference sequence). CDR3 length equals 15 residues. V shed 3 bases and J 4 bases; nucleotides not matched to a gene: 7.

V and J are TRBV12-3 or TRBV12-4 and TRBJ2-3; TRBD2 aligns across 9 bases. The ends lost 0 bases at V and 1 base at J; junction bases unmatched: 2. The CDR3 has 16 residues. The CDR3 nucleotides read TGTGCCAGCAGTTTAGCGCGACTAGCGGGCACAGATACGCAGTATTTT. Translated, it gives CASSLARLAGTDTQYF.

This clonotype was picked up a small number of times. This chain connects TRBV4-1 to TRBJ2-5; D is perhaps TRBD1 or TRBD2 (5 bases each). V dropped 1 base and J dropped 4 bases, with 16 bases sitting between them. The CDR3 has 16 amino acids. The germline V gene encodes CDR1 MGHRA and CDR2 YSYEKL. CDR3 in DNA: TGCGCCAGCAGCCAAGTTAGCCCGGGGCGTGGAGAGACCCAGTACTTC. This translates into CASSQVSPGRGETQYF.